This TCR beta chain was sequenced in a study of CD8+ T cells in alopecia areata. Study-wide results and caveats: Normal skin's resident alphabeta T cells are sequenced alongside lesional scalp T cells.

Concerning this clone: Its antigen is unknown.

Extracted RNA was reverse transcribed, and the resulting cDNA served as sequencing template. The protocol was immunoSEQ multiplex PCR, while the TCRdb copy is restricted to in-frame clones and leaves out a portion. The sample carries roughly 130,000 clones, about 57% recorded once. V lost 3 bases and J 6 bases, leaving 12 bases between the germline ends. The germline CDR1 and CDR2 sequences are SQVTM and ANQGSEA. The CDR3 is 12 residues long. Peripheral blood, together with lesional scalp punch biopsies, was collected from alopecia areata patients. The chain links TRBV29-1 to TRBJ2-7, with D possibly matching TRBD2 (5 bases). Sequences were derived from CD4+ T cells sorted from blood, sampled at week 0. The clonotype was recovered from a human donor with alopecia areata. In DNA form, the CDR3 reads TGCAGCGTTGATGGACTGGTTGGCGAGCAGTACTTC. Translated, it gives CSVDGLVGEQYF.